The 3 T cell receptor beta chains reported below all come from one sample, sequenced in a study of blood T cell repertoires in COVID-19. Method: immunoSEQ multiplex PCR; TCRdb's copy keeps in-frame clones and lacks some. The sample includes 91,000 or so clones, more than 75% seen only once; the top ten take under 7.5%. Sequences were obtained from peripheral blood. The receptor source for this set is a man aged 45-60 years with active or convalescent COVID-19.

This chain joins TRBV6-4 and TRBJ1-2; TRBD1 matches at 9 bases. V lost 4 bases, J lost 5 bases, and 2 bases stayed unmatched. Germline V gene lookup returns CDR1 MRHNA and CDR2 SNTAGT. This CDR3 spans 13 amino acids. The chain's CDR3 is CASSAGTGYGYTF. As DNA, the CDR3 is TGTGCCAGCAGTGCCGGGACAGGGTATGGCTACACCTTC.

The chain recombines TRBV28 with TRBJ2-5; D possibly corresponds to TRBD1 (7 bases). V was clipped by 6 bases and J by 1 base, with 15 bases between them. The CDR3 is made up of 15 amino acids. From germline, CDR1 is MDHEN and CDR2 SYDVKM. The CDR3 DNA is TGTGCCAGCAGGTTGGGCGGGACAGCCCAAGAGACCCAGTACTTC. Protein product: CASRLGGTAQETQYF.

CDR3 residues: CASRWSDSYNSPLHF. The CDR3 DNA is TGTGCCAGCAGGTGGTCAGACTCCTATAATTCACCCCTCCACTTT. The J gene is TRBJ1-6, the V gene TRBV2; D uncertain. Germline CDR1 and CDR2: SNHLY and FYNNEI. Trimming cost V 6 bases and J 0 bases, with 9 bases left between them. The CDR3 is made up of 15 amino acids.